The sequence of this T cell receptor (beta chain) was determined in a study of blood T cell repertoires in COVID-19 (TCRdb year 2020). At the level of the whole study: Samples covering the acute and convalescent phases of COVID-19 were provided by collaborators in the United States, Italy and Spain. The sample metadata nearly always contained a de-identified subject ID, COVID-19 status, age in years and sex. Where HLA class I and class II types were available, the types were taken from metadata supplied by the sample provider, not from assay-based typing. Subjects who had been exposed to COVID-19, were actively infected with it, or had recovered from it provided the deeply sampled blood TCRbeta repertoires that made up the dataset. The samples were drawn from two sources: the first 160 participants of the ongoing ImmuneRACE study, and about 1,300 subjects contributed by 6 global collaborators. The repertoires were released in a freely available public database meant as a resource for research on the immune response to SARS-CoV-2. The prospective study material was composed of cDNA or gDNA derived from T cells, B-cell-depleted T cells, or PBMCs. General findings and caveats noted by the study authors: How much clinical and demographic metadata was included differed by source and by participant, and the metadata was provided uncurated.

In the case of this clone: No cognate antigen has been identified for it. No base quality values were provided; no much bigger clone lies one nucleotide off.

Taken from the germline V gene, the CDR1 and CDR2 loops are MDHEN and SYDVKM. For this chain, trimming is 6 bases at the V end and 3 bases at the J end, and the number of junction bases without a gene match is 6. The CDR3 holds 15 amino acids from the cysteine to the phenylalanine. Of all the DNA, just the CDR3 is kept, 45 bases in frame from base 1. Each collaborating institution followed its own protocols to collect whole blood in K2EDTA tubes. For TCRbeta analysis, collaborators shipped samples as frozen whole blood, isolated PBMCs, or DNA extracted from either of those sample types. The immunoSEQ Assay, a bias-controlled multiplex PCR, was used to amplify TCRbeta CDR3 regions from genomic DNA. In the authors' own workflow: Within the assay, amplification of reference gene primers was used to estimate how many nucleated cells each sample contained. Sequence reads were collapsed and filtered to measure the absolute abundance of every unique TCRbeta CDR3 rearrangement. For each sample, productive Simpson clonality was calculated as the square root of Simpson's diversity index over productive rearrangements. Drawn from immuneACCESS, this table holds only the in-frame rearrangements with V and J called that TCRdb kept. Clones are partly lost; checked studies trace under half to an unresolved V gene and leave the rest unexplained. V, J and clone size derive from that table, while D and trimming were established from the DNA sequence. This sample is represented by over 200,000 clones; 84% of them were singletons. About a sixth of the sample lies in the top ten.

Sequences were obtained from peripheral blood. The V and J segments used are TRBV28 and TRBJ2-1; 9 bases in the middle match TRBD1. This TCR was sampled from a woman aged 80 or over with active or convalescent COVID-19. CDR3 protein: CASRSRDRVYNEQFF. The DNA sequence follows: TGTGCCAGCAGGTCCCGGGACAGGGTCTACAATGAGCAGTTCTTC.